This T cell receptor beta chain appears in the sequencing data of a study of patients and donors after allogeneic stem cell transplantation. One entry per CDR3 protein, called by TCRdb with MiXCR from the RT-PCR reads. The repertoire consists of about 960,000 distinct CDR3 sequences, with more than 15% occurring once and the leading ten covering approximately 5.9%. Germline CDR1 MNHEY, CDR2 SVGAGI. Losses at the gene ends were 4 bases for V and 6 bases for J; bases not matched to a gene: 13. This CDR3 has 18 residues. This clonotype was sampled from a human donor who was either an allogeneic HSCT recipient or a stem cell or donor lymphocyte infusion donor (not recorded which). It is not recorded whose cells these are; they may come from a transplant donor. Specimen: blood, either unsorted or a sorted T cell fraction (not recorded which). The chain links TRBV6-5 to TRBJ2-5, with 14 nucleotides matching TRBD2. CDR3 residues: CASSSDLGLAGVRKTQYF. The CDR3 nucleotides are TGTGCCAGCAGTTCGGACCTGGGACTAGCGGGAGTCAGAAAGACCCAGTACTTC.